This TCR beta chain was captured by sequencing in a study of T cells after yellow fever vaccination (dated by TCRdb to between 2018 and 2020). About the investigation overall: Libraries from fractions with low cell numbers were prepared with the SMART-Seq v4 Ultra Low Input RNA kit. Two healthy male donors, one aged 18 to 30 and one aged 30 to 40 years, were included in the cohort. Blood samples were taken at several timepoints before and after primary and secondary immunization, and bulk PBMC replicates and cell subsets were isolated. To follow T-cell clones before and after both primary and booster YFV17D yellow fever vaccination, bulk TCR alpha and beta repertoires underwent longitudinal sequencing.

The CDR3, cysteine through phenylalanine, is 13 amino acids long. The only DNA kept is the CDR3, 39 bases in frame from the first base. Only a few counts were recorded for this clonotype. What this receptor recognizes is not known. A read error may account for a junction end that differs from germline. In the paper's terms, the treatment or condition label means: live attenuated yellow fever vaccine strain. At every blood-draw timepoint, two biological replicates of bulk PBMCs were collected. A standard Ficoll-Paque protocol was used to isolate PBMCs from peripheral blood. TriZol was used to extract RNA from bulk PBMCs, CD4 and CD8 fractions, and dextramer-positive and dextramer-negative fractions. The run used an Illumina NovaSeq 6000. Synthesis of TCR cDNA relied on 5'RACE template switching, a step that introduced a universal primer site along with unique molecular identifiers. cDNA synthesis was primed from both the TCR alpha and TCR beta constant segments. Library amplification used two PCR steps, and the second PCR step added sample barcodes and sequencing adapters. Sequencing of libraries was done on Illumina HiSeq 2500 (2x100 bp) or NovaSeq (2x150 bp). The authors' analysis ran thus. MIGEC was used to demultiplex reads and collapse the reads into UMI consensus sequences, and MiXCR was used for V(D)J alignment. Clonotypes responding to the vaccine were identified with edgeR on replicate PBMC samples, with the criteria of FDR below 0.01 and a log2 fold change above 5 up to day 15. Each bulk clonotype was labeled CD4 or CD8 based on which sequenced repertoire, CD4 or CD8, contained the clonotype at higher abundance. The public reads were run again by TCRdb, first through fastp at Q25 and then through MiXCR, and only productive beta chains were kept. Merged by CDR3 protein, the rows form single entries marked with the most common genes and DNA. These V and J calls are TCRdb output, not the study's own analysis. The sample table lists hundreds of thousands of distinct CDR3 sequences, roughly 20% of them with a count of one. Roughly a sixth of the sample comes from the top ten.

Results the study describes overall, beyond this receptor: The study included only a couple of donors, which limits how far the findings can be generalized. Compared with the primary T-cell response, the secondary T-cell response was weaker but faster, peaking on day 5 rather than day 15. Most clones expanded after primary vaccination were re-detected after the booster (96% of CD4 and around 88% of CD8), suggesting broad memory maintenance. FACS-sorted repertoires could contain abundant contaminating clonotypes from the bulk population, so computational filtering was required. A small share of clonotypes occurred in both CD4 and CD8 compartments, likely arising from convergent recombination.

Source: PBMCs, taken before the yellow fever booster vaccination. The chain uses TRBV12-3 or TRBV12-4 and TRBJ2-7; 12 junctional bases match TRBD2. The receptor was derived from a man between 18 and 29 years old who received the YFV17D yellow fever vaccine. The DNA reads as follows: TGTGCCAGCAGCCCTAGCGGGAGGGTCACCCAACTCTTC. Protein translation: CASSPSGRVTQLF.